This paragraph reports one TCR beta chain. Its target is unknown. This PCR relied on a set of 60 Vbeta primers and 13 Jbeta primers. In the original analysis: Among the unique TCR beta chains that a later analysis counted, about 81 million in all, 10 million to 14 million were shared. Using immunoSEQ multiplex PCR, the repertoire was profiled, and TCRdb retains in-frame clones only, with some absent. V, J and clone size reflect that table, while D and trimming were determined from the DNA. The table records about 32,000 clones, 65% to 90% of them present only once. This entry is derived from a study of cytomegalovirus exposure and HLA in healthy donors. Study observations and caveats: A later analysis found most CMV-associated TCR beta chains apparently HLA-restricted. The majority of TCR sequences were rare, yet some public TCRs appeared in many donors.

Likely unrecorded immune exposures existed in these nominally healthy donors. Germline CDR1 SGHRS, CDR2 YFSETQ. The CDR3 is 14 amino acids. Trimming removed 0 bases at V and 10 bases at J, with 17 bases between. The chain recombines TRBV5-1 with TRBJ2-7; possible D gene TRBD2, 6 bases. This TCR was recovered from a woman aged 18-35 years in good health and CMV-seronegative. The sample comprised PBMCs. The CDR3 coding sequence is TGCGCCAGCAGCTTGGCCCCGGGAGCGGGCAGCCAGTACTTC. Amino acids: CASSLAPGAGSQYF. Full variable domain (remainder filled in from reference TRBV5-1 and TRBJ2-7): KAGVTQTPRYLIKTRGQQVTLSCSPISGHRSVSWYQQTPGQGLQFLFEYFSETQRNKGNFPGRFSGRQFSNSRSEMNVSTLELGDSALYLCASSLAPGAGSQYFGPGTRLTVT.